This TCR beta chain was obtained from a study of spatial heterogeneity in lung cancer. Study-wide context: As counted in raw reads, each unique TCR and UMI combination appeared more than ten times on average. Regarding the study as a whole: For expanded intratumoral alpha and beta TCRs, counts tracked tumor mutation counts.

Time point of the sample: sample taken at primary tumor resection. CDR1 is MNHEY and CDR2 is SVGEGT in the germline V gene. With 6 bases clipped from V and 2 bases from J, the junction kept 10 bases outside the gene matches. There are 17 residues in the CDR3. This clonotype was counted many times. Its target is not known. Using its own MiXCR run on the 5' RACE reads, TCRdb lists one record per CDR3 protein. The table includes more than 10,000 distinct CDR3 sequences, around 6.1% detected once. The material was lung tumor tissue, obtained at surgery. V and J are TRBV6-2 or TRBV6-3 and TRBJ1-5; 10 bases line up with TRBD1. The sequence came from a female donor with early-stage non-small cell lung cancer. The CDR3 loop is CASRYGTGAWGNQPQHF. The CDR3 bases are TGTGCCAGCAGATATGGGACAGGGGCTTGGGGCAATCAGCCCCAGCATTTT.